This T cell receptor beta chain was captured by sequencing in a study of T cells after yellow fever vaccination (dated by TCRdb to the late 2010s). Context from the whole study: The SMART-Seq v4 Ultra Low Input RNA kit was used to prepare libraries from fractions with low cell numbers. Bulk TCR alpha and beta repertoires were sequenced longitudinally to track T-cell clones before and after primary and booster YFV17D yellow fever vaccination. Two healthy male donors, one aged 18 to 29 and one aged 30 to 40 years, made up the cohort. Bulk PBMC replicates and cell subsets were isolated from blood drawn at multiple timepoints before and after both primary and secondary immunization. Study-level results and caveats: A small fraction of clonotypes appeared in both the CD4 and CD8 compartments, likely as a result of convergent recombination. Because the study included only a couple of donors, the extent to which the findings can be generalized is limited. Most clones expanded after primary vaccination (96% of CD4 and approximately 90% of CD8) were re-detected after the booster, suggesting that broad memory maintenance occurred. Compared with the primary T-cell response, the secondary T-cell response was weaker but faster, peaking on day 5 rather than day 15. Because abundant contaminating clonotypes from the bulk population could be contained in FACS-sorted repertoires, computational filtering was required.

This clonotype was counted a few times. What antigen it recognizes has not been identified. No quality values exist for individual bases; no much larger clone is one base distant. The sample's treatment or condition label is to be understood as: live attenuated yellow fever vaccine strain. At each blood-draw timepoint, two biological replicates of bulk PBMCs were obtained. PBMCs were isolated from peripheral blood using a standard Ficoll-Paque protocol. TriZol was used to extract RNA from bulk PBMCs, from CD4 and CD8 fractions, and from dextramer-positive and dextramer-negative fractions. TCR cDNA was synthesized by 5'RACE template switching, which introduced a universal primer site and unique molecular identifiers. Priming of cDNA synthesis was performed from both the TCR alpha and TCR beta constant segments. Library amplification used two PCR steps, and the second PCR step added sample barcodes and sequencing adapters. Sequencing of libraries was performed on Illumina HiSeq 2500 (2x100 bp) or NovaSeq (2x150 bp). Regarding the original processing steps: MIGEC was used to demultiplex reads and collapse the reads into UMI consensus sequences, and MiXCR was used for V(D)J alignment. Using edgeR on replicate PBMC samples, clonotypes were called vaccine-responding if FDR was below 0.01 and the log2 fold change was above 5 up to day 15. Bulk clonotypes were assigned CD4 or CD8 identity according to which sequenced CD4 or CD8 repertoire held them at higher abundance. The public reads were reprocessed in TCRdb via fastp at Q25 and MiXCR, keeping in-frame beta chains. Each record represents a unique CDR3 protein, reported with the most common genes and DNA among its rows. Clone size and V and J calls follow TCRdb, not the original study. Here the sample has nearly 550,000 distinct CDR3 sequences; roughly 21% occur a single time. Clones ranked in the top ten supply approximately 15% of the sample.

The sample in question was PBMCs, obtained 15 days after the yellow fever booster vaccination. The sequence was obtained from a young man who received the YFV17D yellow fever vaccine.

The CDR3 protein sequence reads: CASSLGGLAGGSYNEQFF. The sequence in DNA is TGTGCCAGCAGCTTGGGGGGACTAGCGGGAGGTTCCTACAATGAGCAGTTCTTC. The chain employs TRBV5-4 and TRBJ2-1; a stretch of 15 junction bases matches TRBD2. Clipping removes 0 bases from V and 1 base from J, with 2 as the unmatched junction base count. Including cysteine and phenylalanine, the CDR3 has 18 amino acids. The CDR3 DNA has 54 bases and is translated from base 1. Based on the germline V gene (reference sequence), the CDR1 and CDR2 sequences are SGHNT and YYREEE.